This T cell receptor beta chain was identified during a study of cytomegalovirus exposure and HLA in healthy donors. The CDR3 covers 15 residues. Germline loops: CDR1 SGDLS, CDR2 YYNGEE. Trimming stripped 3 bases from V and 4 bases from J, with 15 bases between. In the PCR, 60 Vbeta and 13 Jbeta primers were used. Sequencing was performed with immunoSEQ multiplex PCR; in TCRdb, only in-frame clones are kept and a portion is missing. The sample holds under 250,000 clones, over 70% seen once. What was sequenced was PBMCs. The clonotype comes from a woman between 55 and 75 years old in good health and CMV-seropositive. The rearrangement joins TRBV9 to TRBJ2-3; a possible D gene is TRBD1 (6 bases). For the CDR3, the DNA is TGTGCCAGCAGCGCTACAGGGAAAGTCCCAGATACGCAGTATTTT. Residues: CASSATGKVPDTQYF.